The TCR beta chain described here comes from a study of T cell responses to AZD1222 COVID-19 vaccine (TCRdb year 2021). The study in broad terms: AZD1222 recipients whose second dose came at about 4 weeks and those whose second dose came at about 12 weeks were combined into one group, since spike-specific TCR depth and breadth did not differ between the two schedules. A total of 230 to 250 trial participants underwent TCR sequencing, of whom under 220 had received two doses of AZD1222 and approximately 25 had received two doses of the MenACWY control vaccine. Trial participants were enrolled by age into 18-55, 56-69 and 70-plus year subgroups, with approximately 150, 30 and 60 TCR-sequenced participants respectively. Here is what the overall study found, with its caveats: After two AZD1222 doses, spike-specific TCR breadth and depth were significantly higher than at day 0 and than in MenACWY recipients. Participants were mostly white British, with more females than males. The authors suggested clonal diversity may have been underestimated. Conclusions about previously exposed vaccinees are limited because only five to seven AZD1222 recipients were SARS-CoV-2 seropositive at baseline. The 56-69-year group was small, and its depth increase did not reach significance, likely because of low power. Reportedly, close to half of the unique spike-specific TCRs recognized epitopes lying outside the regions that are mutated in the B.1.351 and B.1.1.7 variants. The whole spike protein was spanned by vaccine-associated CD4 TCRs, and dominant responses were seen in regions 160-218 and 743-854. No day 14 peak-response samples were available, so repertoires were characterized only after the peak T cell response.

The CDR3 has 13 amino acids, counting the end cysteine and phenylalanine. Only the CDR3 DNA is retained, 39 bases long and in frame from the first base. The germline V gene sets CDR1 to SGHVS and CDR2 to FQNEAQ. A distance of 12 bases separates the germline ends of V and J, which lose 3 bases and 6 bases respectively. Reading the label with the study, this specimen's time point is: baseline before first vaccination. Vaccinee samples were obtained from the UK trials COV001 and COV002, which included a single-blind randomized controlled phase 2/3 trial of AZD1222 (ChAdOx1 nCoV-19) in healthy adults. Trial participant PBMC samples were collected at day 0 and day 28 after the second dose for TCRbeta chain sequencing. As for this clone: It has no known antigen specificity. Nothing much larger sits one base from this clone, and base qualities are not available.

The CDR3 regions of human TCRbeta chains were analyzed by immunosequencing. From the authors' description of their analysis: TCRs in the repertoires were compared against a reference library of SARS-CoV-2-specific TCRs that had been generated with the MIRA antigen-specificity platform. Breadth was defined as the fraction of unique TCRs that were SARS-CoV-2-associated, and depth was defined as the fraction of total T cells that were SARS-CoV-2-associated. Each spike-specific TCR was assigned to its reactive spike region and to a CD4 or CD8 class using the MIRA data. Log10-transformed breadth and depth values were compared by one-way ANOVA with Sidak's multiple comparisons tests. The table comes from immuneACCESS by way of TCRdb, which keeps in-frame sequences with V and J called. Part of the clones is missing from these tables; in studies checked, under half for an unresolved V gene and the rest for unknown reasons. That table gives V, J and clone size, and the DNA gave D and trimming. For this sample there are 100,000 to 150,000 clones; approximately 89% appear just once. 5% to 6% of the sample is taken by the ten largest.

The sequence came from an adult in good health. The rearrangement combines TRBV7-8 with TRBJ2-7, with the D gene uncertain. The specimen comprised peripheral blood, sampled on day 0 of AZD1222 vaccination. The DNA sequence is as follows: TGTGCCAGCAGCTTGGGTCCGCCGGGCGAGCAGTACTTC. Its protein reads: CASSLGPPGEQYF.